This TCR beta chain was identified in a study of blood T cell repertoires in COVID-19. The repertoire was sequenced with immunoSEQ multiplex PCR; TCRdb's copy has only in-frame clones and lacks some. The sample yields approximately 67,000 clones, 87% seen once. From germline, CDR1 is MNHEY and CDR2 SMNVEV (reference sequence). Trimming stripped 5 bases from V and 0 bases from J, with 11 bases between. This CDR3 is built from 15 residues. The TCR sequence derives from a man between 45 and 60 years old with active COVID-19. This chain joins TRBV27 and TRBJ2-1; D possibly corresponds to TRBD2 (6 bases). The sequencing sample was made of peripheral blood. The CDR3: CASSPSVSSYNEQFF. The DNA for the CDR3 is TGTGCCAGCAGTCCTAGCGTGAGCTCCTACAATGAGCAGTTCTTC.